This paragraph reports one T cell receptor (beta chain). The data are from a study of blood T cell repertoires in COVID-19. Turning to the study itself: The study drew acute and convalescent COVID-19 samples from the United States, Italy and Spain. From T cells, B-cell-depleted T cells, or PBMCs came the material, which was cDNA or gDNA.

There are 15 residues in the CDR3. Germline V gene lookup returns CDR1 SGHTA and CDR2 FQGNSA. Trimming pared 5 bases from V and 2 bases from J, leaving 15 bases between. Authors' analysis steps: Reference gene primer amplification yielded estimated nucleated cell counts. Repertoires were generated with immunoSEQ multiplex PCR, while TCRdb's copy carries only in-frame clones and drops some. D and trimming come from the DNA, and the V and J calls and clone size come from that table. The data hold more than 45,000 clones, with 85% to 90% observed a single time. Sequencing was carried out using peripheral blood. The chain uses TRBV7-2 and TRBJ2-5, with D possibly being TRBD2 (6 bases). This receptor was taken from a man in his 70s with acute or convalescent COVID-19. The CDR3 sequence: CASSQSLAEQETQYF. For the CDR3, the DNA is TGTGCCAGCAGCCAATCATTAGCGGAGCAAGAGACCCAGTACTTC.